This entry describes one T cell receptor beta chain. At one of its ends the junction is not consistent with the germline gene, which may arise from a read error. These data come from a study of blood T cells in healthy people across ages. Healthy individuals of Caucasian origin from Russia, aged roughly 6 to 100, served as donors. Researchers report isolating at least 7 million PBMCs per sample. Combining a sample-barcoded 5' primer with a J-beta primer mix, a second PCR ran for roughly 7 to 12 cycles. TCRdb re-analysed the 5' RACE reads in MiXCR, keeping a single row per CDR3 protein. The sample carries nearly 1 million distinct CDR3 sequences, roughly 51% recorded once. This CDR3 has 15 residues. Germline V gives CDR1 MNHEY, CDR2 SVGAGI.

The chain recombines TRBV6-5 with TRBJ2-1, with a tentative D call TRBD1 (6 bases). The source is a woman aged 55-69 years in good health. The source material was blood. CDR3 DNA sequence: TGTGCCGGCAGTCCCACAGGGTTTGTGGGGAATGAGCAGTTCTTC. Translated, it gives CAGSPTGFVGNEQFF.